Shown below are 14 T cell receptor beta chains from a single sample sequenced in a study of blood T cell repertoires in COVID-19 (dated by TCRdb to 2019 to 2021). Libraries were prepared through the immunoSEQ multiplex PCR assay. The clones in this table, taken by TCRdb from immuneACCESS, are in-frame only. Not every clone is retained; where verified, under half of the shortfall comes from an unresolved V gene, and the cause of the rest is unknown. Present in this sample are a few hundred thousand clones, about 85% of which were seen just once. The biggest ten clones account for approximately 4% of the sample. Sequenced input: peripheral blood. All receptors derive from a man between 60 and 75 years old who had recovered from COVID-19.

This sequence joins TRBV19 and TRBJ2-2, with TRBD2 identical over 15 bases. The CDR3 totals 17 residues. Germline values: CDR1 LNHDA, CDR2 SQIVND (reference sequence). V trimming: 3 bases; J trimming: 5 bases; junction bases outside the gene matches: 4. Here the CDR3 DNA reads TGTGCCAGTAGTATCGGACTAGCGGGGGGGCATACCGGGGAGCTGTTTTTT. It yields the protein CASSIGLAGGHTGELFF.

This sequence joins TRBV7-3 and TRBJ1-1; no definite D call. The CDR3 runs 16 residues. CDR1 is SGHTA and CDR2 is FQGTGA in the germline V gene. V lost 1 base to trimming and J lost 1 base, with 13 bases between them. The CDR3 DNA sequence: TGTGCCAGCAGCTTAATTCCCGGAGGGAGGAACACTGAAGCTTTCTTT. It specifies CASSLIPGGRNTEAFF. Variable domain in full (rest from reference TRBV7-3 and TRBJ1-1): GAGVSQTPSNKVTEKGKYVELRCDPISGHTALYWYRQSLGQGPEFLIYFQGTGAADDSGLPNDRFFAVRPEGSVSTLKIQRTERGDSAVYLCASSLIPGGRNTEAFFGQGTRLTVV.

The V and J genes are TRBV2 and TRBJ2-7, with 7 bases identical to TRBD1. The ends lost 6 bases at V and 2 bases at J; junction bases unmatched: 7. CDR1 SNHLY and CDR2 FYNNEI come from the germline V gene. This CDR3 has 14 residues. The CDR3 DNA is TGTGCCAGCAGAACCGGGACAGTCACCTACGAGCAGTACTTC. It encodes CASRTGTVTYEQYF.

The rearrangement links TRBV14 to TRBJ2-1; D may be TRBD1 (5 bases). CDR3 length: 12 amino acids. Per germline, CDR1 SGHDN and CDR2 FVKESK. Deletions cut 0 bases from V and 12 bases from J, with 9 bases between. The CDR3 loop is CASSQDRQGQFF. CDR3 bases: TGTGCCAGCAGCCAAGACAGGCAGGGGCAGTTCTTC.

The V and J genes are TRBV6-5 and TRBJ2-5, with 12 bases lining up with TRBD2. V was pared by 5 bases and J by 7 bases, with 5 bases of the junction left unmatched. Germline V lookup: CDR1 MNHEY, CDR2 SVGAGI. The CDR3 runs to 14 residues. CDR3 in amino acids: CASSLAGGPGTQYF. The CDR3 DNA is TGTGCCAGCAGTCTAGCGGGGGGGCCTGGGACCCAGTACTTC.

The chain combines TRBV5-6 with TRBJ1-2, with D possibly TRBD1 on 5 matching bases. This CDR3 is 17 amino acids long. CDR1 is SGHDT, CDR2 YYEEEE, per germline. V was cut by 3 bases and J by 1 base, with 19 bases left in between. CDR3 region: CASSSNGGDEDNYGYTF. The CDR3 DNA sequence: TGTGCCAGCAGCTCGAACGGCGGGGACGAGGATAACTATGGCTACACCTTC.

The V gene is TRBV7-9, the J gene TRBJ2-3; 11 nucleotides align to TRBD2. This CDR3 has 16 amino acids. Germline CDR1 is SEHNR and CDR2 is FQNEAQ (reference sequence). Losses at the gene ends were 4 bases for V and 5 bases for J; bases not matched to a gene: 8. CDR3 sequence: CASSSTRLAGLDTQYF. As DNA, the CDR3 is TGTGCCAGCAGCTCAACTCGACTAGCGGGGTTAGATACGCAGTATTTT.

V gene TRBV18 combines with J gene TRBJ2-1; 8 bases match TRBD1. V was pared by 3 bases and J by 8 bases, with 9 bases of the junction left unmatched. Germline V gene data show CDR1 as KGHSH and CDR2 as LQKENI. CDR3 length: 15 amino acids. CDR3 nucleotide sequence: TGTGCCAGCTCACCGGACAGGGTGGGTGGGGATGAGCAGTTCTTC. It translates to CASSPDRVGGDEQFF.

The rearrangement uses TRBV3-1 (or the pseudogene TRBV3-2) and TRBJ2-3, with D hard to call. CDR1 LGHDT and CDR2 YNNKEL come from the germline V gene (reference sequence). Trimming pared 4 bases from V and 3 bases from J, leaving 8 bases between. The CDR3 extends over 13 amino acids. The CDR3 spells CASSLRGTDTQYF. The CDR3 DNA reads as TGTGCCAGCAGCCTAAGAGGAACAGATACGCAGTATTTT.

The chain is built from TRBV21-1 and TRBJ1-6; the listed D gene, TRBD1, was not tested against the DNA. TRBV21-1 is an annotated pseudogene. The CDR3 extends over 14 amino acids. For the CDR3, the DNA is TGTGCCAGCAGCAGGGGACAGGGCGGTTCACCCCTCCACTTT. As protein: CASSRGQGGSPLHF.

CDR3 loop: CASSLGPREKEKLFF. CDR3 bases: TGTGCCAGCAGCTTGGGTCCCAGGGAAAAAGAAAAACTGTTTTTT. The V and J genes are TRBV5-5 and TRBJ1-4, with TRBD1 as a possible D gene (5 bases). Trimming removed 0 bases from V and 8 bases from J, with 14 bases in between. Germline CDR1 SGHKS, CDR2 YYEKEE (reference sequence). This CDR3 has 15 amino acids. Drawing the rest from reference TRBV5-5 and TRBJ1-4, the complete variable domain is DAGVTQSPTHLIKTRGQQVTLRCSPISGHKSVSWYQQVLGQGPQFIFQYYEKEERGRGNFPDRFSARQFPNYSSELNVNALLLGDSALYLCASSLGPREKEKLFFGSGTQLSVL.

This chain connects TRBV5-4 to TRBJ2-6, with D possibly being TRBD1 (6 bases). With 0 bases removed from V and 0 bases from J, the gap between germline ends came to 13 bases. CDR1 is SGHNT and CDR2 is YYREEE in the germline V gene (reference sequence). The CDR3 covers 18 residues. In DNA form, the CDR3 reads TGTGCCAGCAGCTTGGTGGGACAAAGCCCCTCTGGGGCCAACGTCCTGACTTTC. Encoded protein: CASSLVGQSPSGANVLTF.

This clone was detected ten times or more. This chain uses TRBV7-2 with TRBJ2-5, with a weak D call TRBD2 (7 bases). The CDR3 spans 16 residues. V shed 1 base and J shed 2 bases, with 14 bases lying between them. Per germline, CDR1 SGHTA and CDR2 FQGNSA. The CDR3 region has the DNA TGTGCCAGCAGCTTAGGGCAGGGAGGGGGTCAAGAGACCCAGTACTTC. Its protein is CASSLGQGGGQETQYF.

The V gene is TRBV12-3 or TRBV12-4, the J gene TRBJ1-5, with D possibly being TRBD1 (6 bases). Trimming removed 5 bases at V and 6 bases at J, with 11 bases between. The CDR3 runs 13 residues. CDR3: CASSTGRGQPQHF. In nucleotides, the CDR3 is TGTGCCAGCAGTACAGGGAGAGGTCAGCCCCAGCATTTT.